The next 12 T cell receptor beta chains were all read from a single sample in a study of blood T cell repertoires in COVID-19. Method: immunoSEQ multiplex PCR; TCRdb's copy keeps in-frame clones and lacks some. The sample holds 150,000 to 200,000 clones, roughly four fifths seen once. The sample taken for sequencing was peripheral blood. The receptors were sampled from a man in his fifties or sixties with active or convalescent COVID-19.

This chain uses TRBV27 with TRBJ2-2, with 9 bases that match TRBD1. After removal of 5 bases from V and 7 bases from J, the junction contained 11 bases not matched to a gene. This CDR3 spans 16 amino acids. Looked up from germline, CDR1 is MNHEY and CDR2 is SMNVEV (reference sequence). The CDR3 here is CASSHGQGQLFGELFF. DNA for the CDR3: TGTGCCAGCAGTCACGGACAGGGGCAGCTGTTCGGGGAGCTGTTTTTT.

This clone was seen a few times. A read error may account for a junction end that differs from germline. This rearrangement joins TRBV3-1 (or the pseudogene TRBV3-2) to TRBJ1-6; no definite D call. The CDR3 spans 13 residues. Per germline, CDR1 LGHDT and CDR2 YNNKEL (reference sequence). CDR3 region: CASRQSADSPLHF. The CDR3 DNA follows: TGTGCCAGCCGCCAGTCCGCGGATTCACCCCTCCACTTT.

The chain joins TRBV12-3 or TRBV12-4 to TRBJ2-1; 13 nucleotides align to TRBD2. CDR3 length equals 13 residues. The V segment lost 6 bases and the J segment 10 bases; nucleotides outside the gene matches: 3. CDR3 nucleotides: TGTGCCAGCAGCCTGGGACTAGCGGGGGAGCAGTTCTTC. This translates into CASSLGLAGEQFF.

The DNA for the CDR3 is TGTGCCAGTAGTATAGATCAGGCAGTCAATCAGCCCCAGCATTTT. Amino acid sequence: CASSIDQAVNQPQHF. The V gene is TRBV19, the J gene TRBJ1-5; no firm D call. The CDR3 runs to 15 residues. The V gene lost 0 bases and the J gene lost 3 bases, with 9 bases spanning the gap. CDR1 and CDR2 from the germline V gene are LNHDA and SQIVND (reference sequence).

The V gene is TRBV19, the J gene TRBJ1-1; D call uncertain. There are 12 residues in the CDR3. From germline, CDR1 is LNHDA and CDR2 SQIVND (reference sequence). The germline V and J ends were trimmed by 7 bases and 7 bases, with 13 bases remaining between them. The CDR3 DNA reads as TGTGCCAGTACCCAAGCCCGGAGTGAAGCTTTCTTT. Its protein product is CASTQARSEAFF.

This clone was observed a few times. J is TRBJ1-1 and V is TRBV12-3 or TRBV12-4, with D perhaps matching TRBD1 (5 bases). The CDR3 is made up of 13 amino acids. Trimming took off 7 bases at V and 10 bases at J, with 19 bases between the two ends. CDR3 sequence: CASIGQGSPRAFF. In DNA, the CDR3 is TGTGCCAGCATCGGCCAGGGCAGTCCCAGAGCTTTCTTT.

This clone was recorded only once. This chain uses TRBV4-1 with TRBJ1-5; the match to TRBD1 covers 7 bases. The V gene end was trimmed by 0 bases and the J gene end by 2 bases; junction bases not matched to a gene: 4. Germline CDR1 reads MGHRA; CDR2 reads YSYEKL. The CDR3 totals 16 residues. This CDR3 is CASSQDKGAGNQPQHF. The CDR3 nucleotides are TGCGCCAGCAGCCAAGATAAGGGGGCCGGCAATCAGCCCCAGCATTTT.

CDR3 protein: CASSQEMGTGETQYF. The CDR3, as DNA: TGCGCCAGCAGCCAAGAAATGGGGACTGGAGAGACCCAGTACTTC. The chain recombines TRBV4-1 with TRBJ2-5; tentative D call: TRBD2 (6 bases). The ends were cut back, 0 bases at V and 4 bases at J, with 12 bases in the middle. Germline V lookup: CDR1 MGHRA, CDR2 YSYEKL. The CDR3 has 15 residues.

This chain uses TRBV3-1 (or the pseudogene TRBV3-2) with TRBJ2-4, with 12 bases that match TRBD2. The CDR3 is made up of 18 amino acids. Germline V lookup: CDR1 LGHDT, CDR2 YNNKEL (reference sequence). The V segment lost 2 bases and the J segment 1 base; nucleotides outside the gene matches: 6. The CDR3 bases are TGTGCCAGCAGCCAAAAGACTAGCGGGAGAGGGGCCAAAAACATTCAGTACTTC. It specifies CASSQKTSGRGAKNIQYF.

The chain has TRBV19 and TRBJ1-5; 10 bases line up with TRBD1. The V gene's germline CDR1 is LNHDA and CDR2 SQIVND (reference sequence). With V trimmed by 1 base and J by 0 bases, 12 bases remained unmatched. CDR3 length equals 20 residues. The CDR3 coding sequence is TGTGCCAGTAGTATAGGTCTAGGACAGGGGGGAGGTTATAGCAATCAGCCCCAGCATTTT. This gives the protein CASSIGLGQGGGYSNQPQHF.

The CDR3 region is CASEGGDGRYGYTF. The CDR3 region has the DNA TGTGCCAGTGAAGGAGGGGACGGTCGCTATGGCTACACCTTC. This rearrangement joins TRBV28 to TRBJ1-2; D perhaps matches TRBD1 (5 bases). The CDR3 is made up of 14 amino acids. Germline values: CDR1 MDHEN, CDR2 SYDVKM. The V gene lost 9 bases and the J gene lost 4 bases, with 18 bases spanning the gap.

This clone was counted at least ten times. The rearrangement joins TRBV10-3 to TRBJ1-5; 8 positions match TRBD1. Germline V CDR1 and CDR2: ENHRY, SYGVKD. Trimming removed 4 bases from V and 3 bases from J; junction bases left unmatched: 5. The CDR3 runs 15 residues. The CDR3 sequence: CAISATGDLNQPQHF. The CDR3 bases are TGTGCCATCAGTGCGACAGGGGACCTCAATCAGCCCCAGCATTTT.